These T cell receptor beta chains were read from a single sample in a study of blood T cell repertoires in COVID-19. Generated by immunoSEQ multiplex PCR, the TCRdb table keeps only in-frame clones and is missing some. The sample has approximately 300,000 clones; approximately 90% are singletons. The source material was peripheral blood. Receptors originate from a woman in her forties or fifties who had recovered from COVID-19. CDR3s include the opening cysteine and the closing phenylalanine or tryptophan. A D gene is named only where the DNA matches it firmly. Clone size is shown for a subset of rows, as once, few, many or a class of expanded clone.

v_call	d_call	clone_size	j_call	cdr3_aa	cdr3_nt
TRBV10-3	NA	NA	TRBJ1-5	CAISELGVGQPQHF	TGTGCCATCAGTGAGTTAGGGGTCGGGCAGCCCCAGCATTTT
TRBV30	TRBD1	NA	TRBJ2-7	CAWSVQGGDRVKEQYF	TGTGCCTGGAGTGTCCAAGGGGGGGACAGGGTTAAAGAGCAGTACTTC
TRBV27	TRBD2	NA	TRBJ2-7	CASSPGVAGGISYEQYF	TGTGCCAGCAGTCCTGGGGTAGCGGGAGGGATCTCCTACGAGCAGTACTTC
TRBV5-4	NA	NA	TRBJ1-3	CASSVDTSAGNTIYF	TGTGCCAGCAGCGTCGACACTTCGGCTGGAAACACCATATATTTT
TRBV5-1	NA	NA	TRBJ1-5	CASSFGGGSDQPQHF	TGCGCCAGCAGCTTTGGGGGAGGGAGCGATCAGCCCCAGCATTTT
TRBV5-1	TRBD1	NA	TRBJ1-2	CASSPGGQGGLNYGYTF	TGCGCCAGCAGTCCGGGGGGACAGGGAGGCCTCAACTATGGCTACACCTTC
TRBV6-5	NA	NA	TRBJ2-4	CASSRETGQRNIQYF	TGTGCCAGCAGCCGAGAGACGGGACAACGGAACATTCAGTACTTC
TRBV9	NA	NA	TRBJ2-7	CASSVEGVEDEQYF	TGTGCCAGCAGCGTAGAAGGAGTTGAGGACGAGCAGTACTTC
TRBV29-1	NA	few	TRBJ1-1	CSAVYGQLNTEAFF	TGCAGCGCTGTTTATGGACAGTTGAACACTGAAGCTTTCTTT
TRBV5-1	NA	few	TRBJ1-5	CASSPGQVSNQPQHF	TGCGCCAGCAGCCCTGGACAAGTTAGCAATCAGCCCCAGCATTTT
TRBV18	NA	NA	TRBJ1-2	CASSPNNPNYGYTF	TGTGCCAGCTCACCGAACAATCCTAACTATGGCTACACCTTC
TRBV5-1	NA	once	TRBJ2-7	CASSLGASVPSYEQYF	TGCGCCAGCAGCTTGGGGGCTAGCGTCCCCTCCTACGAGCAGTACTTC
TRBV6-5	TRBD1	NA	TRBJ1-2	CASSYGETGHYYGYTF	TGTGCCAGCAGTTACGGGGAGACAGGGCATTACTATGGCTACACCTTC
TRBV2	NA	NA	TRBJ1-2	CASSGLKKKPNNYGYTF	TGTGCCAGCAGTGGCTTAAAAAAGAAACCTAATAACTATGGCTACACCTTC
TRBV4-1	NA	NA	TRBJ2-3	CASSQRQGGDTQYF	TGCGCCAGCAGCCAACGGCAGGGGGGAGATACGCAGTATTTT
TRBV2	TRBD2	NA	TRBJ2-3	CASSLGLAGDTQYF	TGTGCCAGCAGCCTCGGACTAGCGGGAGATACGCAGTATTTT
TRBV5-1	TRBD1	NA	TRBJ2-7	CASSLLPTGGSYEQYF	TGCGCCAGCAGCTTACTCCCGACAGGGGGCAGCTACGAGCAGTACTTC
TRBV7-3	TRBD2	NA	TRBJ2-1	CASSLALAPPDNEQFF	TGTGCCAGCAGCTTAGCACTAGCGCCCCCGGACAATGAGCAGTTCTTC
TRBV7-2	NA	NA	TRBJ2-1	CASSLGARLAGQGTNEQFF	TGTGCCAGCAGTTTAGGGGCCCGACTAGCGGGACAGGGGACAAATGAGCAGTTCTTC
TRBV29-1	TRBD1	NA	TRBJ2-1	CSVLTGDNEQFF	TGCAGCGTTCTGACAGGGGACAATGAGCAGTTCTTC
TRBV30	TRBD2	NA	TRBJ2-3	CAWSTGLAGGSDTQYF	TGTGCCTGGAGTACCGGACTAGCGGGAGGGTCAGATACGCAGTATTTT
TRBV5-5	TRBD1	NA	TRBJ1-6	CASSLTGQGNSPLHF	TGTGCCAGCAGCTTGACGGGACAGGGGAATTCACCCCTCCACTTT
TRBV7-2	NA	NA	TRBJ1-2	CASSLRGWGYTF	TGTGCCAGCAGCTTAAGGGGTTGGGGCTACACCTTC
TRBV5-6	NA	NA	TRBJ1-1	CASSPWGSHPAGTEAFF	TGTGCCAGCAGCCCCTGGGGATCCCACCCCGCGGGCACTGAAGCTTTCTTT
TRBV12-5	TRBD2	NA	TRBJ2-3	CASGSAASSGGPTQYF	TGTGCTAGTGGTTCGGCCGCGAGTAGCGGGGGCCCGACGCAGTATTTT
TRBV2	TRBD1	NA	TRBJ1-5	CASRDRVGQPQHF	TGTGCCAGCAGGGACAGGGTCGGGCAGCCCCAGCATTTT
TRBV3-1/TRBV3-2	NA	NA	TRBJ2-2	CASKRSTGELFF	TGTGCCAGCAAGCGAAGTACCGGGGAGCTGTTTTTT
TRBV2	NA	NA	TRBJ2-7	CASRREAYEQYF	TGTGCCAGTCGAAGGGAGGCCTACGAGCAGTACTTC
TRBV3-1/TRBV3-2	TRBD1	NA	TRBJ1-5	CASSQTGYNQPQHF	TGTGCCAGCAGCCAGACAGGGTACAATCAGCCCCAGCATTTT
TRBV5-6	NA	NA	TRBJ1-5	CASSLGRGSNSNQPQHF	TGTGCCAGCAGCTTGGGAAGGGGGTCGAATAGCAATCAGCCCCAGCATTTT
TRBV6-6	TRBD1	few	TRBJ2-2	CATLKYRGLNTGELFF	TGTGCTACACTTAAGTACAGGGGGCTCAACACCGGGGAGCTGTTTTTT
TRBV14	TRBD1	NA	TRBJ2-7	CASSQVGGQGAREQYF	TGTGCCAGCAGCCAAGTAGGAGGTCAGGGGGCGCGGGAGCAGTACTTC
TRBV5-4	NA	NA	TRBJ2-7	CASSPGLAQPGAEQYF	TGTGCCAGCAGCCCCGGGCTAGCCCAACCCGGAGCGGAGCAGTACTTC
TRBV7-2	TRBD1	NA	TRBJ1-2	CASSSGTGAGYTF	TGTGCCAGCAGCTCAGGGACAGGGGCTGGCTACACCTTC
TRBV4-3	NA	NA	TRBJ1-1	CASSAGPTNTEAFF	TGCGCCAGCAGCGCAGGGCCCACGAACACTGAAGCTTTCTTT
TRBV19	NA	NA	TRBJ1-2	CASTREGHYGYTF	TGTGCCAGTACCCGGGAGGGGCACTATGGCTACACCTTC
TRBV15	TRBD2	NA	TRBJ2-7	CATSQGLADTYEQYF	TGTGCCACCAGCCAAGGACTAGCGGATACCTACGAGCAGTACTTC
TRBV30	NA	NA	TRBJ1-6	CAWTVQRYNSPLHF	TGTGCCTGGACCGTACAACGCTATAATTCACCCCTCCACTTT
TRBV5-4	TRBD2	NA	TRBJ2-3	CASRPLADYTDTQYF	TGTGCCAGCAGACCCCTAGCGGACTACACAGATACGCAGTATTTT
TRBV6-6	TRBD1	NA	TRBJ2-2	CASSFGQGTNTGELFF	TGTGCCAGCAGTTTCGGACAGGGGACGAACACCGGGGAGCTGTTTTTT
TRBV2	NA	NA	TRBJ1-1	CASSETPVGSEAFF	TGTGCCAGCAGTGAAACACCCGTCGGGTCTGAAGCTTTCTTT
TRBV24-1	NA	few	TRBJ2-1	CATSDPQPQRSSYNEQFF	TGTGCCACCAGTGACCCGCAACCCCAACGGAGCTCCTACAATGAGCAGTTCTTC
TRBV24-1	NA	NA	TRBJ1-5	CATSENGGHFNQPQHF	TGTGCCACCAGCGAAAATGGGGGACATTTCAATCAGCCCCAGCATTTT
TRBV7-8	TRBD2	NA	TRBJ2-3	CASSFAKLAGALTDTQYF	TGTGCCAGCAGCTTCGCCAAACTAGCGGGGGCACTCACAGATACGCAGTATTTT
TRBV7-2	TRBD2	NA	TRBJ2-7	CASSLAGGYEQYF	TGTGCCAGCAGCCTCGCGGGGGGCTACGAGCAGTACTTC